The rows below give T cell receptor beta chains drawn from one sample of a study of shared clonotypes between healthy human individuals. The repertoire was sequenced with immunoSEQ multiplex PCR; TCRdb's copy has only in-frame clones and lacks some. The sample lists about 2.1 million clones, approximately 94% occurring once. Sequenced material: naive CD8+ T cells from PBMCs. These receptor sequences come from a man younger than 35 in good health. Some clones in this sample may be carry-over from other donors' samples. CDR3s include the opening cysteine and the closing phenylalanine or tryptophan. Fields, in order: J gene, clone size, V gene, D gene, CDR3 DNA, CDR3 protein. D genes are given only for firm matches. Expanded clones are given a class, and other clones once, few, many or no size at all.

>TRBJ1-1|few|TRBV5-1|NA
TGCGCCAGCAGGGGGTACACTGAAGCTTTCTTT
CASRGYTEAFF
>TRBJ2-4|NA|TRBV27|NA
TGTGCCAGCAGTCCCCGGGGAGCCAAAAACATTCAGTACTTC
CASSPRGAKNIQYF
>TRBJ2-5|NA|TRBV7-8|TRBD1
TGTGCCAGCAGCTTAGACAGGGGAGCAGAGACCCAGTACTTC
CASSLDRGAETQYF
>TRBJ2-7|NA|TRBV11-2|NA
TGTGCCAGCAGCTTAGGTCCAGGGGGGGTCTACGAGCAGTACTTC
CASSLGPGGVYEQYF
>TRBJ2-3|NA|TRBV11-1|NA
TGTGCCAGCAGCTTATCAGATACGCAGTATTTT
CASSLSDTQYF
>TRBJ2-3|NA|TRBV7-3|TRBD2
TGTGCCAGCAGCTTACTCAGCGGGAGACCACCAGATACGCAGTATTTT
CASSLLSGRPPDTQYF
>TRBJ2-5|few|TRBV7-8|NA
TGTGCCAGCAGCTCGATAATGGGGCTGGGAGAGACCCAGTACTTC
CASSSIMGLGETQYF
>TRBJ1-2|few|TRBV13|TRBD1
TGTGCCAGCAGCTCGACAGGGTACTATGGCTACACCTTC
CASSSTGYYGYTF
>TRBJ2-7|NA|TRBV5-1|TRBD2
TGCGCCAGCAGCTTGGCCCTTAGCGGGACTACCTACGAGCAGTACTTC
CASSLALSGTTYEQYF
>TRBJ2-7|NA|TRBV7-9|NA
TGTGCCAGCAGCCGCCGGACATCGCTCTACGAGCAGTACTTC
CASSRRTSLYEQYF
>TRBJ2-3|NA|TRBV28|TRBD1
TGTGCCAGCAGGCCGACAGGGGGCCCAGATACGCAGTATTTT
CASRPTGGPDTQYF
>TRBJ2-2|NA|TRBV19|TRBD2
TGTGCCAGTAGTATCACTAGCGGGAGGAGCGGGGAGCTGTTTTTT
CASSITSGRSGELFF
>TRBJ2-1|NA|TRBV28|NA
TGTGCCAGCAGTTTCTGGGCGGATAATGAGCAGTTCTTC
CASSFWADNEQFF
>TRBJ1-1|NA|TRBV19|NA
TGTGCCAGTAGTATACCAAACACCGGGACCGGTGAAGCTTTCTTT
CASSIPNTGTGEAFF
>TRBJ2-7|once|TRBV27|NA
TGTGCCAGCAGTTCACTAGGGGGCTCCTACGAGCAGTACTTC
CASSSLGGSYEQYF
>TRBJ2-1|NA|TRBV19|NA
TGTGCCAGTGCACCTCGGATATGGCTCGATGAGCAGTTCTTC
CASAPRIWLDEQFF
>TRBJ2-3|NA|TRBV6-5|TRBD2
TGTGCCAGCAGTTACTCCGGGGGGGGCAAGACAGATACGCAGTATTTT
CASSYSGGGKTDTQYF
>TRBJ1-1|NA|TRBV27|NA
TGTGCCAGCAGTTTATACTCAGGGATCACTGAAGCTTTCTTT
CASSLYSGITEAFF
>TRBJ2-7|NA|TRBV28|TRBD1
TGTGCCAGTGCGGACAGGAGGCAGGTAGCCTACGAGCAGTACTTC
CASADRRQVAYEQYF
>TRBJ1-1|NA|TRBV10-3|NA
TGTGCCATCACTACGGGAGGAAGGGGGAACACTGAAGCTTTCTTT
CAITTGGRGNTEAFF
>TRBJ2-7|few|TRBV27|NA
TGTGCCAGCAGTTCTTCACTAGTCTTCTCCTACGAGCAGTACTTC
CASSSSLVFSYEQYF
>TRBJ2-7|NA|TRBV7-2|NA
TGTGCCAGCAGCTTCCTCAAGGACTACGAGCAGTACTTC
CASSFLKDYEQYF
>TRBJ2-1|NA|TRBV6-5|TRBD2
TGTGCCAGCTTGGGAGGGCCTACGAATGAGCAGTTCTTC
CASLGGPTNEQFF
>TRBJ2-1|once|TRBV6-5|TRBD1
TGTGCCAGCAGTTCCCCAAGGGGGCTTTACAATGAGCAGTTCTTC
CASSSPRGLYNEQFF
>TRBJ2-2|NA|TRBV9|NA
TGTGCCAGCAGCGTTCCTCGAACAGGGCTTAACACCGGGGAGCTGTTTTTT
CASSVPRTGLNTGELFF
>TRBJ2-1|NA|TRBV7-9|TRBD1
TGTGCCAGCAGCTTCCCGACAGGGAAGGATGAGCAGTTCTTC
CASSFPTGKDEQFF
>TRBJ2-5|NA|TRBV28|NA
TGTGCCAGCAGTCTGGCAGGGAGGGAGACCCAGTACTTC
CASSLAGRETQYF
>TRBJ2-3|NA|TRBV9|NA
TGTGCCAGCTCCGACGGGGGGCTCACAGATACGCAGTATTTT
CASSDGGLTDTQYF
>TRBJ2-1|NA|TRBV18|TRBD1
TGTGCCAGCTCACCAGAACAGAGCCCGACAGGGAGTGAGCAGTTCTTC
CASSPEQSPTGSEQFF
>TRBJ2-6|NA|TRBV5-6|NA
TGTGCCAGCAGCTTACGGCCTGGGGCCAACGTCCTGACTTTC
CASSLRPGANVLTF
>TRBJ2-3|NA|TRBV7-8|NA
TGTGCCAGCAGCTTACGAGGCCACACAGATACGCAGTATTTT
CASSLRGHTDTQYF
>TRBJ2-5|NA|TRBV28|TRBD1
TGTGCCAGCAGTTCCCCCGGACAGGGCCGACCAGGAGAGACCCAGTACTTC
CASSSPGQGRPGETQYF
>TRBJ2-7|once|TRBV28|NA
TGTGCCAGCAGTCTAACCTACTTCCACGAGCAGTACTTC
CASSLTYFHEQYF
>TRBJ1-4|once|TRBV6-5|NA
TGTGCCAGCACCACCCCCGGTGAAAAACTGTTTTTT
CASTTPGEKLFF
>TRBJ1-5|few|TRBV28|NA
TGTGCCAGCAGCCGCAGACGAGGCAATCAGCCCCAGCATTTT
CASSRRRGNQPQHF
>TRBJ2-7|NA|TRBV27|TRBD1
TGTGCCAGCAGCCTTGGACAGGGGGCTCTATACGAGCAGTACTTC
CASSLGQGALYEQYF
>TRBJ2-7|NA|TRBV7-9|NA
TGTGCCAGCAGCTCACGGACAGCCACCTACGAGCAGTACTTC
CASSSRTATYEQYF
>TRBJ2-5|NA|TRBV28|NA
TGTGCCAGCAGTTTTCGGTCCCCCCAGCCGTACTTC
CASSFRSPQPYF
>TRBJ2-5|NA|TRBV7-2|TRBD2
TGTGCCAGCAGCCCCCCCCGAGGGGCTAGCGGGCAACAAGAGACCCAGTACTTC
CASSPPRGASGQQETQYF
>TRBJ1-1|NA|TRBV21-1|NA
TGTGCCAGCAGCAAAGGTAGCGGATGGAACAGGCGTTGGTGTACTGAAGCTTTCTTT
CASSKGSGWNRRWCTEAFF
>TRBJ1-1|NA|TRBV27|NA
TGTGCCAGCAGGGGGGAAGGGGCGCTCAGGGACACTGAAGCTTTCTTT
CASRGEGALRDTEAFF
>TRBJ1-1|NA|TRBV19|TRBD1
TGTGCCAGTAGTACACCGGGACAGGGTCGGACTGAAGCTTTCTTT
CASSTPGQGRTEAFF
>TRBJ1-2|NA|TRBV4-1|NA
TGCGCCAGCAGCCAAGGAACGAACTATGGCTACACCTTC
CASSQGTNYGYTF
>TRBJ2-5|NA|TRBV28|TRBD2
TGTGCCAGCAGAGCACCTCTTCTAGCGGAACAAGAGACCCAGTACTTC
CASRAPLLAEQETQYF
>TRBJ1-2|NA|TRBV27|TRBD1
TGTGCCAGCAGGGAACAGGGGAACGAAAACTATGGCTACACCTTC
CASREQGNENYGYTF
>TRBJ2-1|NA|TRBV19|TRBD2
TGTGCCAGTAGTCTTACTAGCGGAACCTACAATGAGCAGTTCTTC
CASSLTSGTYNEQFF
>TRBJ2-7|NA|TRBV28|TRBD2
TGTGCCAGCAGTTTGGGACTAGCGGCTACCTACGAGCAGTACTTC
CASSLGLAATYEQYF
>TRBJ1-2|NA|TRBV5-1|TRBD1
TGCGCCAGCAGGTCGGACAGGGATGACTATGGCTACACCTTC
CASRSDRDDYGYTF
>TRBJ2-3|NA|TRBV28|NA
TGTGCCAGCAGTTTAGTCCCATTTTCAGATACGCAGTATTTT
CASSLVPFSDTQYF
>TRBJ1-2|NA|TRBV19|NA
TGTGCCAGTACCTCGTCCCTCTATGGCTACACCTTC
CASTSSLYGYTF
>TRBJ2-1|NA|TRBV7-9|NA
TGTGCCAGCAGCTCCCCGGGCACCACGAACAATGAGCAGTTCTTC
CASSSPGTTNNEQFF
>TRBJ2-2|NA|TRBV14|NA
TGTGCCAGCAGCCCCAGTCCGATCACCGGGGAGCTGTTTTTT
CASSPSPITGELFF
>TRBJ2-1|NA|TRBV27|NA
TGTGCCAGCAGTTCAGACTCAAAGGGCCCCAATGAGCAGTTCTTC
CASSSDSKGPNEQFF
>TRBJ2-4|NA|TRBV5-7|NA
TGTGCCAGCAGCCCCCCGCCTCCGACAGAAGACAAAAACATTCAGTACTTC
CASSPPPPTEDKNIQYF
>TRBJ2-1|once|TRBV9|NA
TGTGCCAGCAGCGAGTGGGGTTACAATGAGCAGTTCTTC
CASSEWGYNEQFF
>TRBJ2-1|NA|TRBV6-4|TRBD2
TGTGCCAGCAGTGACGGAGCGGGAGGGCCGGACAATGAGCAGTTCTTC
CASSDGAGGPDNEQFF
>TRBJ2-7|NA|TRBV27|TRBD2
TGTGCCAGCAGCCTTTATAGCGGGAGGGGAAACGAGCAGTACTTC
CASSLYSGRGNEQYF
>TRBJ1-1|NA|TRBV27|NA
TGTGCCAGCAGTCTTTCTCCGGGCCGCGGAGCTTTCTTT
CASSLSPGRGAFF
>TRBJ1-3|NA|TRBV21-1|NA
TGTGCCAGCAGCAAAGTGGTTAAAAGAAACACCATATATTTT
CASSKVVKRNTIYF
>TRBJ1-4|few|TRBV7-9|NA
TGTGCCAGCGGGACGGGAGGCAATGAAAAACTGTTTTTT
CASGTGGNEKLFF